These 6 T cell receptor beta chains share one sample of origin, sequenced in a study of CD8+ T cells in alopecia areata. Following extraction, RNA underwent reverse transcription to cDNA, which served as the sequencing template. Clones were read by immunoSEQ multiplex PCR, and TCRdb kept only the in-frame ones, dropping some. Among approximately 180,000 clones listed, around three fifths were seen once. Sequenced material: CD4+ T cells sorted from blood, taken at week 0. The receptor set was obtained from a human donor with alopecia areata.

This chain uses TRBV6-5 with TRBJ2-3; unclear D gene. Germline V gives CDR1 MNHEY, CDR2 SVGAGI. The V gene lost 5 bases and the J gene lost 3 bases, with 15 bases spanning the gap. The CDR3 spans 15 residues. CDR3 sequence reads: CASSQRNRATDTQYF. The CDR3 nucleotides read TGTGCCAGCAGTCAACGGAATAGGGCAACAGATACGCAGTATTTT.

The chain joins TRBV13 to TRBJ1-6; D is ambiguous. The CDR3 runs 15 residues. Between the trimmed V and J ends, which lost 2 bases and 9 bases, there was a span of 14 bases. Germline V gene lookup returns CDR1 PRHDT and CDR2 FYEKMQ (reference sequence). The chain's CDR3 is CASSLRRVGVSPLHF. The CDR3 coding sequence is TGTGCCAGCAGCTTAAGGAGGGTTGGTGTTTCACCCCTCCACTTT.

The chain couples TRBV4-2 to TRBJ2-2; 7 positions agree with TRBD1. Germline values: CDR1 LGHNA, CDR2 YNFKEQ. CDR3 size: 15 residues. V dropped 1 base and J dropped 6; count of bases not matched to a gene: 5. CDR3 amino acids: CASSQGQGYAGELFF. The CDR3 DNA reads TGTGCCAGCAGCCAAGGACAGGGTTACGCCGGGGAGCTGTTTTTT.

This clone turned up a few times. The V and J genes are TRBV10-3 and TRBJ1-1; tentatively, D is TRBD1 (5 bases). This CDR3 comprises 13 residues. Trimming took 3 bases from V and 11 from J, leaving 16 bases between them. CDR1 and CDR2 from the germline V gene are ENHRY and SYGVKD. The CDR3 DNA reads TGTGCCATCAGTGAAAGGGGTGACGTTGGGGCTTTCTTT. Its protein product is CAISERGDVGAFF.

CDR3 sequence (DNA): TGTGCCAGCAGCTCCGAGGGGAGTAGCGGGGGCTCATACGAGCAGTACTTC. Translating gives CASSSEGSSGGSYEQYF. V is TRBV7-9 and J is TRBJ2-7; 9 nucleotides line up with TRBD2. The germline V gene has CDR1 SEHNR and CDR2 FQNEAQ (reference sequence). The CDR3 consists of 17 residues. The V segment lost 4 bases and the J segment 4 bases; nucleotides outside the gene matches: 14. The variable domain in full, completed from reference TRBV7-9 and TRBJ2-7, reads DTGVSQNPRHKITKRGQNVTFRCDPISEHNRLYWYRQTLGQGPEFLTYFQNEAQLEKSRLLSDRFSAERPKGSFSTLEIQRTEQGDSAMYLCASSSEGSSGGSYEQYFGPGTRLTVT.

The rearrangement uses TRBV30 and TRBJ2-1; D is unresolved. Trimming pared 1 base from V and 6 bases from J, leaving 4 bases between. The CDR3 loop spans 11 amino acids. Germline CDR1 and CDR2: GTSNPN and SVGIG (reference sequence). The CDR3 DNA is TGTGCCTGGAGTGGGGTCAATGAGCAGTTCTTC. This encodes CAWSGVNEQFF.